This T cell receptor (beta chain) was captured by sequencing in a study of shared clonotypes between healthy human individuals. Turning to the study itself: Each donor contributed plates that comprised three CD4 naive, three CD4 memory, two CD8 naive and one CD8 memory.

The protocol was immunoSEQ multiplex PCR, while the TCRdb copy is restricted to in-frame clones and leaves out a portion. The data contain around 700,000 clones, around 73% of them singletons. The specimen sequenced was memory CD4+ T cells sorted from blood. Stated subset: CD45RA-negative fraction. The sequence was collected from a woman in her twenties or thirties in good health.

CDR3 DNA: TGTGCCAGCAGCCCCCAGTTCGCCGAGCAGTACTTC. Translation: CASSPQFAEQYF. The rearrangement links TRBV11-2 to TRBJ2-7, with unresolved D. The CDR3 length is 12 residues. Germline V gene lookup returns CDR1 SGHAT and CDR2 FQNNGV. V lost 5 bases to trimming and J lost 6 bases, with 11 bases between them.